This TCR beta chain was identified during a study of T cells in Graves' hyperthyroidism and ophthalmopathy. The CDR3 is 14 amino acids. V lost 4 bases and J 0 bases, leaving 10 bases between the germline ends. Germline V gives CDR1 SQVTM, CDR2 ANQGSEA. It was RNA transcripts that yielded the amplified TCR beta CDR3 regions. The study used the HTBI primer set for a first-round RT-PCR of the TCR CDR3. From the multiplex PCR reads, TCRdb called clonotypes with MiXCR, one entry per CDR3 protein. Seen here are around 500,000 distinct CDR3 sequences, roughly 22% observed once, and the top ten hold under 55%. This clonotype came up once.

The material sequenced was blood. V is TRBV29-1 and J is TRBJ2-1; weak D call: TRBD1 (6 bases). This receptor was obtained from a woman between 65 and 79 years old with Graves' ophthalmopathy. The CDR3 protein is CSVALRGSYNEQFF. The CDR3, as DNA: TGCAGCGTTGCACTCAGGGGCTCCTACAATGAGCAGTTCTTC.